The clone carrying this TCR beta chain turned up a few times. What it binds is unknown. Germline lookup yields CDR1 LGHNA and CDR2 YNFKEQ. The CDR3 consists of 15 residues. V shed 0 bases and J shed 4 bases, with 13 bases lying between them. TCRdb fed the 5' RACE reads into MiXCR, producing one record per CDR3 protein. The data contain about 240,000 distinct CDR3 sequences, 10% to 13% of them seen just once; the ten biggest clones take up approximately 11%. The data originate from a study of identical twins. Study-wide results and caveats: Cord blood beta clonotypes that were abundant carried fewer insertions, and memory repertoires showed no such trend. Where beta out-of-frame sequences were concerned, excess twin sharing was weaker.

Sequencing was performed on memory T cells sorted from blood. The chain uses TRBV4-2 and TRBJ2-7; a weak D match, TRBD2 (6 bases). The receptor was derived from a man between 50 and 59 years old in good health. For the CDR3, the DNA is TGTGCCAGCAGCCAAGATTACGGGAGTGGGTACGAGCAGTACTTC. Translation gives CASSQDYGSGYEQYF.